This T cell receptor beta chain came from a study of regulatory T cells in long-lasting Graves disease (dated by TCRdb to the early 2020s). With respect to the entire study: Antithyroid drugs had been taken for less than 3 months by newly diagnosed Graves' disease patients. The study was registered as a clinical trial and conducted in China. Peripheral blood TCR sequencing and RNA sequencing compared persistent Graves' disease patients with newly diagnosed Graves' disease patients. TCR sequencing covered 13 persistent and roughly 20 newly diagnosed Graves' disease patients, some 35 samples in total. Paper-wide results and their limitations: Compared with newly diagnosed patients, patients with persistent Graves' disease had lower TCR Shannon entropy and fewer highly expanded clones, which suggests clonal expansion. Only the TCR beta chain was sequenced and analyzed. Preferential use of TRBV28, TRBJ1-2 and TRBJ2-5 was observed in persistent disease, whereas TRBV20-1 and TRBJ2-1 were favored in newly diagnosed disease. Peripheral blood alone was examined, since thyroid tissue, which constituted the primary lesion, could not be accessed. The authors acknowledged the small sample size as a limitation that may reduce accuracy. More public clonotypes were shared among persistent patients (more than 2,500) than among newly diagnosed patients (roughly 1,000).

The sample's time point label, in plain terms: newly diagnosed GD, antithyroid drugs for less than 3 months. For both TCR sequencing and RNA sequencing, RNA was extracted from PBMCs using TRIzol. Graves' disease was diagnosed according to American Thyroid Association guidelines. Patients for the study were recruited at an endocrinology department in Xi'an, China. From each patient, roughly 9 milliliters of peripheral blood was collected into an EDTA anticoagulant tube. Ficoll Paque Plus density gradient separation was used to isolate PBMCs, and no additional T cell sorting was done. An Agilent 2100 Bioanalyzer and agarose gel were used to assess RNA quality, and a NanoDrop 2000 was used to measure RNA concentration. To note about this clonotype: The antigen this receptor binds is unknown. No much larger clone exists at a distance of one base, and base qualities are not known.

Preparation of the library involved multiplex PCR. Sequencing was performed on an Illumina HiSeq 4000. TCR beta libraries were built with iRepertoire HTBI primers and Arm-PCR amplification of CDR3 regions. Gel purification was performed on PCR products prior to sequencing. The original methods were these. A total of roughly 58 TRBV and some 13 TRBJ segments were identified across samples and were used for gene usage analysis of CDR3 amino acid clonotypes. Filtered high-quality paired reads were merged into contigs using COPE and FqMerger. Contigs were aligned with BLAST to IMGT TRBV, TRBD and TRBJ reference genes, and CDR3 was defined per IMGT. Any clonotype with a frequency above 0.1% was classified as a highly expanded clone. Repertoire diversity was measured by Shannon entropy, and V-J evenness by the Gini coefficient. A clonotype found in more than one individual was treated as public. The raw public reads went through TCRdb reprocessing: fastp at Q25, MiXCR clone calling, in-frame beta chains kept. All rows with the same CDR3 protein become a single entry with the most common DNA and genes. These V and J calls originate from TCRdb's pipeline instead of the authors' own analysis. The table for this sample lists 400,000 to 500,000 distinct CDR3 sequences; about 15% of them were counted only once. Under 9% of the sample lies in the top ten.

There are 18 amino acids in the CDR3, from cysteine to phenylalanine inclusive. Only the CDR3 DNA is retained, 54 bases long and in frame from the first base. Trimming removed 0 bases from V and 3 bases from J, leaving 17 bases between the germline ends. CDR1 and CDR2 are read off the germline V gene (reference sequence) as LNHDA and SQIVND. Another study also made use of these data, one on T cells in Graves' hyperthyroidism and ophthalmopathy. As the second publication notes: Graves' hyperthyroidism was defined as stable when no progression to ophthalmopathy occurred over 18 months of follow-up. Hyperthyroidism patients were newly diagnosed, had a disease duration of under 2 months, and were aged 18 to 65 years. The study excluded patients with uncontrolled infections, other autoimmune diseases, pregnancy or lactation. Diagnoses were based on clinical symptoms, serum thyroxine and TRAb, thyroid ultrasound and orbital computed tomography. For the first round of RT-PCR on the TCR CDR3, the HTBI primer set was used together with the Qiagen OneStep RT-PCR kit. Most expanded thyroid clonotypes (frequency above 0.001) were also found in blood, which suggests that blood repertoires may mirror thyroid immune responses. In cross-validation, a model built on a 13 V-J signature told ophthalmopathy apart from stable hyperthyroidism with 87.88% sensitivity and approximately 81% specificity, and in testing the same model reached 80%/75%. In validation, the model predicted progression to ophthalmopathy a median of 6.5 months before onset, with 65% to 71% sensitivity and more than 72% specificity. To identify TCR V-J signatures that set the groups apart, the researchers used a discovery cohort of roughly 100 patients, made up of 40 to 45 with Graves' ophthalmopathy and some 56 with stable Graves' hyperthyroidism. An independent validation cohort of fewer than 20 hyperthyroidism patients and about 15 patients who later progressed to ophthalmopathy tested prospective prediction of ophthalmopathy. For training and testing, the roughly 97 patients in the discovery cohort were randomly divided in a 7:3 ratio. Thyroid tissue and blood T-cell repertoires from more than five Graves' hyperthyroidism patients were also compared in the study. After blood sampling, hyperthyroidism patients were treated with methimazole at a starting dose of 30 mg daily, and ophthalmopathy patients were treated with high-dose intravenous methylprednisolone. A second multiplex PCR round built the libraries, followed by size selection and purification. Sequencing of the libraries was done on an Illumina HiSeq2000 using paired-end 100 bp reads. SOAPnuke was used to process the raw data, removing reads that contained adapters or uncalled bases, had a mean Phred below 15, or lacked an exact match to the constant primer or identifier. COPE v1.2.5 was used to merge high-quality paired reads, and clonotypes were defined as unique nucleotide sequences. Clonotypes were aligned to IMGT TRBV, TRBD and TRBJ reference segments using MiTCR v1.1. Analysis was restricted to V-J combinations with a frequency above 0.0001, which covered about 99% of repertoires. The TCS score was defined as F50 (clonal expansion) divided by E x V (chaos), with BLOSUM62-based TCRdist calculated between CDR3 peptides within each V-J. Welch's t-statistics and random forest reduced some 510 V-J features to 13, which were used in a naive Bayes classifier (R e1071). No statistical method was used to fix the sample size in advance, and group allocation was not hidden from the investigators. The paper describes TCR Vbeta CDR3 sequencing of 135 peripheral blood samples, made up of about 41 ophthalmopathy patients, more than 70 hyperthyroidism patients and 17 progressor patients.

The TCR was taken from a woman in her forties with Graves disease. Donor details come from another sample of the same person, matched by shared clones. Here the chain combines TRBV19 and TRBJ1-4; TRBD1 is possibly the D segment (6 matching bases). Sequenced material: peripheral blood mononuclear cells (PBMCs), taken at new diagnosis, from a patient treated with antithyroid drugs. The CDR3 protein: CASSIDPGRGLPNEKLFF. The sequenced DNA is TGTGCCAGTAGTATAGATCCGGGCAGGGGATTACCTAATGAAAAACTGTTTTTT.